Listed below are T cell receptor beta chains from one sample, sequenced in a study of spatial heterogeneity in lung cancer. TCRdb fed the 5' RACE reads into MiXCR, producing one record per CDR3 protein. The data hold 9,500 to 15,000 distinct CDR3 sequences, with approximately 14% observed a single time. Material: PBMCs, obtained at surgery. The receptor set was obtained from a female donor with early-stage non-small cell lung cancer. The conserved cysteine and the conserved F or W are not part of the CDR3 here. Clone size appears in some rows only: once, few, many, or a class for an expanded clone.

TRBJ2-1,many,TRBV4-1,ASSQGGGRTSDTREQF
TRBJ2-1,many,TRBV29-1,SVPGLAGSNEQF
TRBJ1-2,many,TRBV7-9,ASSLVADNYGYT
TRBJ2-1,NA,TRBV6-5,ASSAGQAYNEQF
TRBJ1-5,NA,TRBV29-1,SVARGGNQPQH
TRBJ2-7,NA,TRBV29-1,SGRDGAYEQY
TRBJ2-7,many,TRBV28,ASSLGGQVPYEQY
TRBJ1-3,many,TRBV6-6,ASSAGQGAPSGNTIY
TRBJ2-2,medium-sized,TRBV7-9,ASSLQGRRGGGELF
TRBJ2-2,NA,TRBV23-1,ASSPPRKNTGELF
TRBJ2-1,NA,TRBV29-1,SVEPTAYNEQF
TRBJ2-1,few,TRBV3-1,ASSRDVSYNEQF
TRBJ2-7,medium-sized,TRBV7-9,ASSSLGTPYEQY
TRBJ2-7,NA,TRBV7-6,ASSLLAGGSYEQY
TRBJ2-1,medium-sized,TRBV2,ASSEPRLAVNNEQF
TRBJ1-5,NA,TRBV12-3/TRBV12-4,ASSRTGNSNQPQH
TRBJ2-7,many,TRBV7-9,ASSLASGTIVDEQY
TRBJ2-2,NA,TRBV7-2,ASSQRGGGTGELF
TRBJ1-1,few,TRBV19,ASSTQGHTEAF
TRBJ1-2,medium-sized,TRBV12-3/TRBV12-4,ASSLSGYT
TRBJ2-5,many,TRBV7-2,ASSLGAGEGEETQY
TRBJ2-5,medium-sized,TRBV7-2,ASSLGWSGEETQY
TRBJ2-2,few,TRBV2,ASSGDRPGTGELF
TRBJ1-2,many,TRBV29-1,SDSQGNYGYT
TRBJ1-1,many,TRBV29-1,SVAGNMNTEAF
TRBJ2-7,medium-sized,TRBV21-1,ASSKERTGGRNYEQY
TRBJ2-7,few,TRBV20-1,SANGGQNEQY
TRBJ1-1,NA,TRBV20-1,SARGPQHPNTEAF
TRBJ1-5,medium-sized,TRBV29-1,SAAGTGKDQPQH
TRBJ1-5,medium-sized,TRBV28,ASCPLRWVQPQH
TRBJ2-3,few,TRBV14,ASSQAYTDTQY
TRBJ2-7,many,TRBV9,ASSPSSGRTHEQY
TRBJ2-2,medium-sized,TRBV29-1,SVYRGTNTGELF
TRBJ2-1,many,TRBV14,ASNYGGAFNEQF
TRBJ2-1,medium-sized,TRBV6-4,ASSGSAFSSYNEQF
TRBJ2-3,medium-sized,TRBV5-1,ASSSWTSGRMADTQY
TRBJ2-2,medium-sized,TRBV12-3/TRBV12-4,ASSSPAPSGRTGELF
TRBJ2-4,medium-sized,TRBV29-1,SVWTGNIQY
TRBJ2-6,few,TRBV6-6,ASSLSGSHAGANVLT
TRBJ1-4,few,TRBV5-1,ASSLAGGKLF
TRBJ2-3,medium-sized,TRBV7-8,ASSPSGWGDTQY
TRBJ1-2,medium-sized,TRBV18,ASSPVEAGGYT
TRBJ2-1,medium-sized,TRBV5-1,ASSGAAGNYNEQF
TRBJ1-2,medium-sized,TRBV6-5,ASRKTDRGGYGYT
TRBJ1-5,medium-sized,TRBV20-1,SAPALHSNQPQH
TRBJ2-1,many,TRBV19,ASSIDPGGRYNEQF